This T cell receptor beta chain was documented in a study of beta chain features in type 1 diabetes. TCRB transcripts that were expressed got sequenced, as all of the isolated RNA had been reverse transcribed. Libraries were prepared by immunoSEQ multiplex PCR; TCRdb keeps only in-frame clonotypes and omits some of them. The sample lists some 150,000 clones, about 13% seen once, with around 1.4% in the top ten. The study, taken as a whole, reports: Cells carrying high TCR expression could end up over-represented when cDNA is sequenced. All four CD4+ subsets of Type 1 diabetes patients contained TCRB CDR3s that were moderately but significantly shorter. Amplification by PCR could prefer shorter templates, with the same effect in patients and controls.

CDR1 GTSNPN and CDR2 SVGIG come from the germline V gene (reference sequence). The CDR3 runs to 14 residues. V lost 1 base and J lost 0, with 7 bases in between. In the case of this clone: The antigen remains undetermined.

The TCR comes from a man aged 18 to 30 with type 1 diabetes. The chain uses TRBV30 and TRBJ1-5; D is ambiguous. The sample consisted of central memory CD4+ T cells from blood. The CDR3 sequence: CAWSADYSNQPQHF. The CDR3 DNA is TGTGCCTGGAGTGCGGACTATAGCAATCAGCCCCAGCATTTT.